The rows below give T cell receptor beta chains drawn from one sample of a study of beta chain features in type 1 diabetes. The repertoire was sequenced with immunoSEQ multiplex PCR; TCRdb's copy has only in-frame clones and lacks some. The sample shows under 950,000 clones, about a sixth of them seen only once. The sequenced material came from naive CD4+ T cells from blood. These receptors all come from a woman aged 18-29 years in good health. Each CDR3 is given with its conserved first and last residue. D genes are given only for firm matches. Clone size is stated in some rows and not others, as once, few, many or a class when expanded.

D gene: .
J gene: TRBJ2-6
clone size: few
V gene: TRBV10-3
CDR3 DNA: TGTGCCATCACCGGGTCTGGGGCCAACGTCCTGACTTTC
CDR3 protein: CAITGSGANVLTF

D gene: .
J gene: TRBJ2-1
clone size: .
V gene: TRBV29-1
CDR3 DNA: TGCAGCGTTGGTAGCGCCAATGAGCAGTTCTTC
CDR3 protein: CSVGSANEQFF

D gene: .
J gene: TRBJ2-1
clone size: .
V gene: TRBV6-6
CDR3 DNA: TGTGCCAGCAGTTACTCGATAAGCGGACTCTTGGAGCAGTTCTTC
CDR3 protein: CASSYSISGLLEQFF

D gene: .
J gene: TRBJ1-1
clone size: few
V gene: TRBV2
CDR3 DNA: TGTGCCACCGGGGCAGAGAGGGTGAACACTGAAGCTTTCTTT
CDR3 protein: CATGAERVNTEAFF

D gene: .
J gene: TRBJ1-3
clone size: few
V gene: TRBV29-1
CDR3 DNA: TGCAGCGTTGCAGGGATCGCTGGAAACACCATATATTTT
CDR3 protein: CSVAGIAGNTIYF

D gene: .
J gene: TRBJ2-7
clone size: few
V gene: TRBV28
CDR3 DNA: TGTGCCAGCAGGCGCGCAGGGTCCTACGAGCAGTACTTC
CDR3 protein: CASRRAGSYEQYF

D gene: .
J gene: TRBJ2-5
clone size: .
V gene: TRBV6-5
CDR3 DNA: TGTGCCAGCAGGGATGGAGGCCCTCAAGAGACCCAGTACTTC
CDR3 protein: CASRDGGPQETQYF

D gene: .
J gene: TRBJ2-7
clone size: few
V gene: TRBV5-1
CDR3 DNA: TGCGCCAGCAGCAGCGGACGCTACGAGCAGTACTTC
CDR3 protein: CASSSGRYEQYF

D gene: .
J gene: TRBJ2-7
clone size: few
V gene: TRBV15
CDR3 DNA: TGTGCCACCAGACTCACAGGGTCTCACGAGCAGTACTTC
CDR3 protein: CATRLTGSHEQYF

D gene: TRBD2
J gene: TRBJ2-1
clone size: .
V gene: TRBV19
CDR3 DNA: TGTGCCAGTAGCTACGGGACTAGCGGCAGCAATGAGCAGTTCTTC
CDR3 protein: CASSYGTSGSNEQFF

D gene: .
J gene: TRBJ2-1
clone size: .
V gene: TRBV6-5
CDR3 DNA: TGTGCCAGCAGCCTACGGGCTAGCCACAATGAGCAGTTCTTC
CDR3 protein: CASSLRASHNEQFF

D gene: .
J gene: TRBJ1-5
clone size: .
V gene: TRBV2
CDR3 DNA: TGTGCCAGCAGGGACAGTTACAATCAGCCCCAGCATTTT
CDR3 protein: CASRDSYNQPQHF

D gene: TRBD2
J gene: TRBJ2-5
clone size: few
V gene: TRBV29-1
CDR3 DNA: TGCAGCGTGGTGACGTACAGCGGGAGGGCGGTGGAGACCCAGTACTTC
CDR3 protein: CSVVTYSGRAVETQYF

D gene: TRBD1
J gene: TRBJ2-5
clone size: .
V gene: TRBV6-5
CDR3 DNA: TGTGCCAGCAGTTACTCGGACAGGGGGCGGGGGACCCAGTACTTC
CDR3 protein: CASSYSDRGRGTQYF

D gene: TRBD1
J gene: TRBJ2-1
clone size: .
V gene: TRBV7-8
CDR3 DNA: TGTGCCAGCAGACAGGGGGCTGGTTACAATGAGCAGTTCTTC
CDR3 protein: CASRQGAGYNEQFF

D gene: .
J gene: TRBJ2-7
clone size: .
V gene: TRBV29-1
CDR3 DNA: TGCAGCGTCCTTAGGGGTTACGAGCAGTACTTC
CDR3 protein: CSVLRGYEQYF

D gene: .
J gene: TRBJ2-5
clone size: few
V gene: TRBV5-6
CDR3 DNA: TGTGCCAGCAGCTTGACCCGGCGAGTGGTGACCCAGTACTTC
CDR3 protein: CASSLTRRVVTQYF

D gene: .
J gene: TRBJ1-1
clone size: few
V gene: TRBV7-2
CDR3 DNA: TGTGCCAGCAGCTTAGTGCGCCCCATGCGCACTGAAGCTTTCTTT
CDR3 protein: CASSLVRPMRTEAFF

D gene: .
J gene: TRBJ2-1
clone size: .
V gene: TRBV6-5
CDR3 DNA: TGTGCCAGCAGGATATCAGGGTGGTCCTACAATGAGCAGTTCTTC
CDR3 protein: CASRISGWSYNEQFF

D gene: TRBD2
J gene: TRBJ2-1
clone size: .
V gene: TRBV11-3
CDR3 DNA: TGTGCCAGCAGTCGGTCCGGGACTAGCGTGGATGAGCAGTTCTTC
CDR3 protein: CASSRSGTSVDEQFF

D gene: .
J gene: TRBJ1-2
clone size: few
V gene: TRBV7-9
CDR3 DNA: TGTGCCAGCAGCAGGGAAAGCGGAGATGGCTACACCTTC
CDR3 protein: CASSRESGDGYTF

D gene: TRBD2
J gene: TRBJ2-4
clone size: few
V gene: TRBV29-1
CDR3 DNA: TGCAGCGGCTTAAGGGGGACTAGCGGGGGTATTCAGTACTTC
CDR3 protein: CSGLRGTSGGIQYF

D gene: .
J gene: TRBJ2-1
clone size: few
V gene: TRBV28
CDR3 DNA: TGTGCCAGCATCGCTGGCCTGGGCTCCTACAATGAGCAGTTCTTC
CDR3 protein: CASIAGLGSYNEQFF

D gene: TRBD2
J gene: TRBJ2-7
clone size: few
V gene: TRBV11-2
CDR3 DNA: TGTGCCAGCAGCTTAGATCGGCTAGCGGGAGGCTCTCAGTACTTC
CDR3 protein: CASSLDRLAGGSQYF

D gene: .
J gene: TRBJ2-7
clone size: .
V gene: TRBV9
CDR3 DNA: TGTGCCAGCAGCGTGTCCGGGACTCCCCTCGAGCAGTACTTC
CDR3 protein: CASSVSGTPLEQYF

D gene: .
J gene: TRBJ2-7
clone size: few
V gene: TRBV13
CDR3 DNA: TGTGCCAGCAGCTCCGAAGGGGGGGGTCGGTCCTACGAGCAGTACTTC
CDR3 protein: CASSSEGGGRSYEQYF

D gene: .
J gene: TRBJ2-3
clone size: .
V gene: TRBV7-3
CDR3 DNA: TGTGCCAGCAGCTTAAGCCCGGGTACAGATACGCAGTATTTT
CDR3 protein: CASSLSPGTDTQYF

D gene: .
J gene: TRBJ2-1
clone size: few
V gene: TRBV4-1
CDR3 DNA: TGCGCCAGCAGCCAACCTCCCACCCTTAGCTCCTACAATGAGCAGTTCTTC
CDR3 protein: CASSQPPTLSSYNEQFF

D gene: .
J gene: TRBJ2-7
clone size: few
V gene: TRBV5-1
CDR3 DNA: TGCGCCAGCTCCTTGGACAGCCCGTACGAGCAGTACTTC
CDR3 protein: CASSLDSPYEQYF

D gene: .
J gene: TRBJ1-1
clone size: few
V gene: TRBV28
CDR3 DNA: TGTGCCAGCAGTCCGGGGGGGTCGTTTGGGACTGAAGCTTTCTTT
CDR3 protein: CASSPGGSFGTEAFF

D gene: .
J gene: TRBJ2-2
clone size: .
V gene: TRBV6-5
CDR3 DNA: TGTGCCAGCAGTTACGCAAGGGCAACCGGGGAGCTGTTTTTT
CDR3 protein: CASSYARATGELFF

D gene: .
J gene: TRBJ2-7
clone size: few
V gene: TRBV2
CDR3 DNA: TGTGCCAGCAGCGAACAGGCCTACGAGCAGTACTTC
CDR3 protein: CASSEQAYEQYF

D gene: .
J gene: TRBJ2-3
clone size: few
V gene: TRBV14
CDR3 DNA: TGTGCCAGCAGCCAAGCGGGAGTATCGATTCGGAAGCAGTATTTT
CDR3 protein: CASSQAGVSIRKQYF

D gene: .
J gene: TRBJ1-1
clone size: few
V gene: TRBV7-2
CDR3 DNA: TGTGCCAGCAGCTTAGTAGCCGTGAACACTGAAGCTTTCTTT
CDR3 protein: CASSLVAVNTEAFF

D gene: .
J gene: TRBJ2-7
clone size: .
V gene: TRBV6-6
CDR3 DNA: TGTGCCAGCAGTTACTCCGCCCCGGGACTTTCTTACGAGCAGTACTTC
CDR3 protein: CASSYSAPGLSYEQYF

D gene: .
J gene: TRBJ2-1
clone size: .
V gene: TRBV7-2
CDR3 DNA: TGTGCCAGCAGCTTAGTCCTGGGGAATGAGCAGTTCTTC
CDR3 protein: CASSLVLGNEQFF

D gene: .
J gene: TRBJ2-1
clone size: few
V gene: TRBV5-5
CDR3 DNA: TGTGCCAGCAGCTTGACAGGGATCATTGAGCAGTTCTTC
CDR3 protein: CASSLTGIIEQFF

D gene: .
J gene: TRBJ2-1
clone size: .
V gene: TRBV7-3
CDR3 DNA: TGTGCCAGCAGCCGAAGTCCAAGCTCCTACAATGAGCAGTTCTTC
CDR3 protein: CASSRSPSSYNEQFF

D gene: .
J gene: TRBJ2-5
clone size: few
V gene: TRBV19
CDR3 DNA: TGTGCCAGTAGTACCATCTTCGTAGAAGAGACCCAGTACTTC
CDR3 protein: CASSTIFVEETQYF

D gene: TRBD1
J gene: TRBJ1-2
clone size: .
V gene: TRBV6-5
CDR3 DNA: TGTGCCACCTACAACGGACAGGGAGGCTACACCTTC
CDR3 protein: CATYNGQGGYTF

D gene: .
J gene: TRBJ1-2
clone size: .
V gene: TRBV9
CDR3 DNA: TGTGCCAGCAGCGTAGGAGGTCGACAGGAGAACTATGGCTACACCTTC
CDR3 protein: CASSVGGRQENYGYTF

D gene: TRBD2
J gene: TRBJ2-3
clone size: few
V gene: TRBV11-2
CDR3 DNA: TGTGCCAGCAGCTCCCGAGGACTAGCGGGAGTAGGAGATACGCAGTATTTT
CDR3 protein: CASSSRGLAGVGDTQYF

D gene: TRBD1
J gene: TRBJ2-5
clone size: .
V gene: TRBV27
CDR3 DNA: TGTGCCAGCAGTTTAGATGGGACAGGGCGACCGACCCAGTACTTC
CDR3 protein: CASSLDGTGRPTQYF

D gene: TRBD2
J gene: TRBJ2-1
clone size: .
V gene: TRBV7-2
CDR3 DNA: TGTGCCAGCAGCTTATTGTATCGTCGCGGGAGGGCCCAGAATGAGCAGTTCTTC
CDR3 protein: CASSLLYRRGRAQNEQFF

D gene: .
J gene: TRBJ1-2
clone size: .
V gene: TRBV19
CDR3 DNA: TGTGCCAGTGGTGCGGGCTATGGCTACACCTTC
CDR3 protein: CASGAGYGYTF

D gene: .
J gene: TRBJ1-1
clone size: .
V gene: TRBV9
CDR3 DNA: TGTGCCAGCAGCGTAGGGACCACGGCCGAAGCTTTCTTT
CDR3 protein: CASSVGTTAEAFF

D gene: TRBD2
J gene: TRBJ2-5
clone size: .
V gene: TRBV10-3
CDR3 DNA: TGTGCCATCAGCCTTTCGGGGGGGACTAGTTGGAGGTCCCAGTACTTC
CDR3 protein: CAISLSGGTSWRSQYF

D gene: TRBD1
J gene: TRBJ2-1
clone size: many
V gene: TRBV10-3
CDR3 DNA: TGTGCCATCAGTGAGTCCGGGACAGGATACTACAATGAGCAGTTCTTC
CDR3 protein: CAISESGTGYYNEQFF

D gene: TRBD2
J gene: TRBJ2-3
clone size: .
V gene: TRBV15
CDR3 DNA: TGTGCCACCAGCAGAGAAGGTGTAGGACTAGCTGTCACAGATACGCAGTATTTT
CDR3 protein: CATSREGVGLAVTDTQYF

D gene: TRBD1
J gene: TRBJ2-6
clone size: .
V gene: TRBV7-2
CDR3 DNA: TGTGCCAGCAGTTCAACAGGGGCAGGGGCCAACGTCCTGACTTTC
CDR3 protein: CASSSTGAGANVLTF

D gene: .
J gene: TRBJ2-1
clone size: few
V gene: TRBV20-1
CDR3 DNA: TGCAGTGCTAGAGCTCCTAATGAGCAGTTCTTC
CDR3 protein: CSARAPNEQFF

D gene: .
J gene: TRBJ1-2
clone size: few
V gene: TRBV7-9
CDR3 DNA: TGTGCCAGCAGCTTACACAGGGAGCGGTATGGCTACACCTTC
CDR3 protein: CASSLHRERYGYTF

D gene: .
J gene: TRBJ2-7
clone size: few
V gene: TRBV11-3
CDR3 DNA: TGTGCCAGCAGCCCGAGTTCGGGGGCCTACGAGCAGTACTTC
CDR3 protein: CASSPSSGAYEQYF

D gene: .
J gene: TRBJ2-1
clone size: few
V gene: TRBV9
CDR3 DNA: TGTGCCAGCAGCGGAGGACTCGGTTACAATGAGCAGTTCTTC
CDR3 protein: CASSGGLGYNEQFF

D gene: .
J gene: TRBJ1-5
clone size: .
V gene: TRBV21-1
CDR3 DNA: TGTGCCAGCAGCAAAGCATGGGGAGGTCCAGGGTATTGCAATCAGCCCCAGCATTTT
CDR3 protein: CASSKAWGGPGYCNQPQHF

D gene: TRBD1
J gene: TRBJ2-2
clone size: .
V gene: TRBV7-2
CDR3 DNA: TGTGCCAGCAGCCCGGGACAGCACACCGGGGAGCTGTTTTTT
CDR3 protein: CASSPGQHTGELFF

D gene: .
J gene: TRBJ2-5
clone size: .
V gene: TRBV5-1
CDR3 DNA: TGCGCCAGCAGCTTGGGCCCTGGGGATTCGGAGACCCAGTACTTC
CDR3 protein: CASSLGPGDSETQYF

D gene: .
J gene: TRBJ1-4
clone size: .
V gene: TRBV15
CDR3 DNA: TGTGCCACCAGCAGAGACCGGACAGTTGAGGGTGAAAAACTGTTTTTT
CDR3 protein: CATSRDRTVEGEKLFF

D gene: TRBD2
J gene: TRBJ2-1
clone size: .
V gene: TRBV29-1
CDR3 DNA: TGCAGCGTCCGGACTAGCGGGGCGAAATACAATGAGCAGTTCTTC
CDR3 protein: CSVRTSGAKYNEQFF

D gene: .
J gene: TRBJ2-7
clone size: .
V gene: TRBV6-1
CDR3 DNA: TGTGCCAGCAGTGAGGGGTACTTTGGGAAGGGCGAGCAGTACTTC
CDR3 protein: CASSEGYFGKGEQYF